This T cell receptor (beta chain) is drawn from a study of shared clonotypes between healthy human individuals. CDR3 length: 17 amino acids. V lost 0 bases and J lost 7, with 21 bases in between. Germline CDR1 and CDR2: GTSNPN and SVGIG (reference sequence). The table came from immunoSEQ multiplex PCR; TCRdb's copy has only in-frame clones and leaves some out. This table holds approximately 2,300,000 clones, around 90% found once. The TCR was taken from a man aged 18 to 29 in good health. Some clones in this sample may be carry-over from other donors' samples. The rearrangement uses TRBV30 and TRBJ2-2; possibly TRBD1 for D (7 bases). Sequenced sample: naive CD4+ T cells from PBMCs. As for subset: CD45RA+ positively selected. DNA for the CDR3: TGTGCCTGGAGTGTACCGTGGCAGGGGGGCCCCGGCGGGGAGCTGTTTTTT. Its translation: CAWSVPWQGGPGGELFF.